Shown below are 13 T cell receptor beta chains from a single sample sequenced in a study of T cells in Graves' hyperthyroidism and ophthalmopathy. Researchers took RNA transcripts and amplified the TCR beta CDR3 regions from them. TCR CDR3 underwent first-round RT-PCR with the HTBI primer set. One entry per CDR3 protein, called by TCRdb with MiXCR from the multiplex PCR reads. The sample records 300,000 to 500,000 distinct CDR3 sequences, over 13% being singletons. The sequenced sample was blood. The receptors were sampled from a man aged 50-60 years with Graves' ophthalmopathy.

V and J are TRBV18 and TRBJ2-7, with 10 nucleotides matching TRBD1. The CDR3 is 16 residues long. The germline gives CDR1 KGHSH, CDR2 LQKENI. The junction had 8 bases not matched to a gene; V was cut back by 4 bases and J by 2 bases. CDR3 in amino acids: CASSRNSGTGAYEQYF. CDR3 sequence (DNA): TGTGCCAGCTCACGTAACTCCGGGACAGGGGCCTACGAGCAGTACTTC.

This clonotype has just a few counts. The V gene is TRBV24-1, the J gene TRBJ2-6, with D unresolved. The CDR3 extends over 15 amino acids. Per germline, CDR1 KGHDR and CDR2 SFDVKD. V was cut by 6 bases and J by 4 bases, with 12 bases left in between. In nucleotides, the CDR3 is TGTGCCACCAGTCTATCTTCTGGAGGGGCCAACGTCCTGACTTTC. Its protein is CATSLSSGGANVLTF.

This clonotype was observed many times. The rearrangement joins TRBV29-1 to TRBJ2-1; 9 bases map to TRBD2. V trimming: 4 bases; J trimming: 8 bases; junction bases outside the gene matches: 9. Germline CDR1 and CDR2: SQVTM and ANQGSEA. The CDR3 consists of 14 residues. This chain's CDR3 is CSVGRGGRIDEQFF. The DNA of the CDR3 is TGCAGCGTTGGGCGGGGGGGGCGGATCGATGAGCAGTTCTTC.

The sample holds many counts of this clonotype. The chain carries TRBV20-1 and TRBJ2-1; 7 nucleotides match TRBD2. Germline V CDR1 and CDR2: DFQATT, SNEGSKA (reference sequence). J was trimmed by 3 bases and V by 3 bases; bases with no gene match: 5. There are 14 residues in the CDR3. In DNA form, the CDR3 reads TGCAGTGCTAGGCTAGCGGCTATCTACAATGAGCAGTTCTTC. Translated, it gives CSARLAAIYNEQFF.

This clonotype has a count of ten or more. J is TRBJ1-1 and V is TRBV15, with 9 bases that match TRBD1. Germline values: CDR1 LNHNV, CDR2 YYDKDF (reference sequence). CDR3 size: 15 residues. V dropped 0 bases and J dropped 7; count of bases not matched to a gene: 6. The CDR3, as DNA: TGTGCCACCAGCAGAGAAACAGGGGGCGGGATTGAAGCTTTCTTT. It specifies CATSRETGGGIEAFF.

This clonotype appeared many times. This rearrangement joins TRBV5-5 to TRBJ1-5; D is ambiguous. CDR3 length: 15 amino acids. Between the trimmed V and J ends, which lost 7 bases and 0 bases, there was a span of 14 bases. Germline lookup yields CDR1 SGHKS and CDR2 YYEKEE (reference sequence). The DNA for the CDR3 is TGTGCCAGCCAACCAGTCCATAATAGCAATCAGCCCCAGCATTTT. This gives the protein CASQPVHNSNQPQHF.

V usage is TRBV30 and J usage is TRBJ2-2, with 9 bases that match TRBD1. Per the germline V gene, CDR1 is GTSNPN and CDR2 is SVGIG (reference sequence). The J segment lost 5 bases and the V segment lost 3 bases, leaving 7 bases of the junction unmatched. This CDR3 contains 15 residues. For the CDR3, the DNA is TGTGCCTGGAGCCGGGGGACAGGGCCGACCGGGGAGCTGTTTTTT. Protein: CAWSRGTGPTGELFF.

This clonotype was detected a few times. The chain joins TRBV14 to TRBJ2-3; 7 bases align to TRBD2. V lost 1 base, J lost 3 bases, and 13 bases stayed unmatched. Per the germline V gene, CDR1 is SGHDN and CDR2 is FVKESK. The CDR3 is 18 residues long. In DNA, the CDR3 is TGTGCCAGCAGCCAAGTTTGGGGACCCCTAGCGGAAACAGATACGCAGTATTTT. The encoded protein is CASSQVWGPLAETDTQYF.

This clonotype was detected many times. The chain carries TRBV5-1 and TRBJ1-2; D remains ambiguous. V was trimmed by 0 bases and J by 2 bases, leaving 11 bases between them. CDR1 SGHRS and CDR2 YFSETQ come from the germline V gene. The CDR3 loop spans 15 amino acids. The CDR3 DNA reads TGCGCCAGCAGCTTGGGCTCGGCCGGAAACTATGGCTACACCTTC. Encoded protein: CASSLGSAGNYGYTF. The complete variable domain, with remaining parts taken from reference TRBV5-1 and TRBJ1-2, reads KAGVTQTPRYLIKTRGQQVTLSCSPISGHRSVSWYQQTPGQGLQFLFEYFSETQRNKGNFPGRFSGRQFSNSRSEMNVSTLELGDSALYLCASSLGSAGNYGYTFGSGTRLTVV.

This clonotype has just a few counts. This chain uses TRBV9 with TRBJ2-2, with 11 bases matching TRBD2. The germline CDR1 and CDR2 sequences are SGDLS and YYNGEE. Trimming took 4 bases from V and 7 from J; bases not matched to a gene: 15. The CDR3 length is 18 residues. CDR3 sequence (DNA): TGTGCCAGCAGCCTTACGATCCCAACTAGCGGGAGATTCGGGGAGCTGTTTTTT. As protein: CASSLTIPTSGRFGELFF.

There are a few counts of this clonotype. The chain recombines TRBV29-1 with TRBJ2-1; 11 bases are a match to TRBD1. The CDR3 is 14 amino acids. In germline, CDR1 is SQVTM, CDR2 ANQGSEA. V was clipped by 4 bases and J by 7 bases; unmatched bases: 6. The CDR3 is CSVGGQGAGNEQFF. The CDR3 region has the DNA TGCAGCGTTGGAGGACAGGGGGCTGGTAATGAGCAGTTCTTC.

This clonotype has ten or more counts. The gene calls are TRBV2 and TRBJ2-5; 12 bases are a match to TRBD2. In germline, CDR1 is SNHLY, CDR2 FYNNEI. The CDR3 covers 16 residues. Trimming at V came to 6 bases and at J to 5 bases, leaving 10 bases not matched to a gene. The CDR3, as DNA: TGTGCCAGCAGCTTAGGGACTAGCGGGCTCCGCGAGACCCAGTACTTC. Translating it yields CASSLGTSGLRETQYF.

This clonotype has a handful of counts. As the CDR3 is not closed by the conserved phenylalanine or tryptophan, this likely results from a read error. The rearrangement joins TRBV7-2 to TRBJ2-5, with 8 bases lining up with TRBD2. V lost 8 bases to trimming and J lost 7 bases; unmatched junction nucleotides: 15. The germline V gene encodes CDR1 SGHTA and CDR2 FQGNSA. This CDR3 has 15 residues. The CDR3 is CASLGGASGFWTQYL. CDR3 DNA sequence: TGTGCCAGCTTAGGCGGGGCTAGCGGGTTCTGGACCCAGTACCTC.